The 20 T cell receptor beta chains in this list originate from one sample, sequenced in a study of cytomegalovirus exposure and HLA in healthy donors. It was with 60 Vbeta and 13 Jbeta primers that the PCR ran. Sequenced by immunoSEQ multiplex PCR; TCRdb stores in-frame clones only, minus some. This sample has over 150,000 clones; about 80% occur once, and the top ten carry around 4.1%. Sequencing input: PBMCs. These receptors were collected from a woman aged 40 to 49 in good health and CMV-seronegative.

This clone was counted once. The genes are TRBV19 and TRBJ2-3; D perhaps matches TRBD2 (6 bases). The germline V gene has CDR1 LNHDA and CDR2 SQIVND (reference sequence). The CDR3 is 15 amino acids. The ends were cut back, 5 bases at V and 8 bases at J, with 20 bases in the middle. CDR3 in amino acids: CASSDLGRWGGTQYF. DNA of the CDR3: TGTGCCAGTAGTGACCTGGGGCGGTGGGGAGGTACGCAGTATTTT.

To note about this clone: A read error may account for a junction end that differs from germline. In the same sample, other DNA sequences code for this CDR3. V and J are TRBV6-6 and TRBJ2-7; maybe TRBD2 (5 bases). There are 14 residues in the CDR3. Per the germline V gene, CDR1 is MNHNY and CDR2 is SVGAGI (reference sequence). CDR3: CASSHSGGSYEQYF. As DNA, the CDR3 is TGTGCCAGCAGTCACTCAGGAGGCTCCTACGAGCAGTACTTC.

With respect to this clone: At one of its ends the junction is not consistent with the germline gene, which may arise from a read error. The J gene is TRBJ2-7, the V gene TRBV6-1, with TRBD2 as a possible D gene (6 bases). The CDR3 consists of 12 residues. Germline V gene sequence: CDR1 MNHNS, CDR2 SASEGT. This CDR3 is CASKSSGQALNF. CDR3 DNA sequence: TGTGCCAGCAAAAGCAGCGGGCAGGCTCTGAACTTC.

This chain connects TRBV29-1 to TRBJ2-1; D may be TRBD2 (6 bases). With 5 bases removed from V and 0 bases from J, the gap between germline ends came to 11 bases. The CDR3 is 14 amino acids. Germline CDR1 and CDR2: SQVTM and ANQGSEA. The CDR3 loop is CSVRDSGSYNEQFF. CDR3 nucleotides: TGCAGCGTTCGGGACTCCGGCTCCTACAATGAGCAGTTCTTC.

The chain is built from TRBV5-1 and TRBJ1-2; the match to TRBD1 covers 8 bases. CDR3 length: 13 residues. With 3 bases clipped from V and 7 bases from J, the junction kept 5 bases outside the gene matches. Germline V CDR1 and CDR2: SGHRS, YFSETQ. The CDR3 reads CASSSGQGGGYTF. CDR3 sequence (DNA): TGCGCCAGCAGCTCCGGACAGGGAGGTGGCTACACCTTC.

There are a few counts of this clone. The CDR3 spells CASSAVDSTYYEQYF. CDR3 nucleotides: TGTGCCAGCAGTGCCGTCGACAGTACCTACTACGAGCAGTACTTC. J is TRBJ2-7 and V is TRBV6-1; a weak D match, TRBD1 (5 bases). This CDR3 is 15 amino acids long. Germline V gene sequence: CDR1 MNHNS, CDR2 SASEGT. Trimming cost V 4 bases and J 3 bases, with 16 bases left between them.

The genes are TRBV2 and TRBJ2-1; weak D call: TRBD2 (5 bases). The CDR3 is 14 amino acids. Per germline, CDR1 SNHLY and CDR2 FYNNEI. V lost 6 bases, J lost 0 bases, and 9 bases lay in between. As DNA, the CDR3 is TGTGCCAGCAGGGACGGGGTCTCCTACAATGAGCAGTTCTTC. It translates to CASRDGVSYNEQFF.

CDR3 in amino acids: CAISGNRGFSSGANVLTF. CDR3 coding DNA: TGTGCCATCAGTGGAAACAGGGGGTTTAGCTCTGGGGCCAACGTCCTGACTTTC. The chain uses TRBV10-3 and TRBJ2-6; 8 positions match TRBD1. CDR3 size: 18 residues. Per germline, CDR1 ENHRY and CDR2 SYGVKD. Losses at the gene ends were 4 bases for V and 0 bases for J; bases not matched to a gene: 8.

The chain employs TRBV28 and TRBJ2-2; D gene uncertain. Trimming removed 7 bases at V and 0 bases at J, with 15 bases between. There are 16 residues in the CDR3. Germline V lookup: CDR1 MDHEN, CDR2 SYDVKM. This chain's CDR3 is CASTPPRGSNTGELFF. DNA of the CDR3: TGTGCCAGCACCCCCCCAAGAGGTTCGAACACCGGGGAGCTGTTTTTT. Filled out from reference TRBV28 and TRBJ2-2, the complete variable domain reads DVKVTQSSRYLVKRTGEKVFLECVQDMDHENMFWYRQDPGLGLRLIYFSYDVKMKEKGDIPEGYSVSREKKERFSLILESASTNQTSMYLCASTPPRGSNTGELFFGEGSRLTVL.

Details on this clone: One end of the junction is discordant with germline, which a read error may explain. V usage is TRBV5-1 and J usage is TRBJ2-7; D might be TRBD2 (7 bases). Germline CDR1 reads SGHRS; CDR2 reads YFSETQ. The CDR3 is made up of 16 amino acids. CDR3 in DNA: TGCGCCAGCAGCCCAGAAGGGGGGGTCAAGCCCTACGCGCAGTACTTC. Translation: CASSPEGGVKPYAQYF.

Regarding this clone: Since no conserved phenylalanine or tryptophan closes the CDR3, a read error is the likely cause. It is unclear where the CDR3 begins or ends on the DNA, so no DNA is shown, and the CDR3 is as TCRdb lists it. This sequence joins TRBV6-1 and TRBJ1-5. Germline V lookup: CDR1 MNHNS, CDR2 SASEGT. With termini counted, the CDR3 has 13 amino acids. The CDR3 protein is CASSELGGAAPSL.

This chain links TRBV28 with TRBJ2-7, with 8 nucleotides matching TRBD1. From germline, CDR1 is MDHEN and CDR2 SYDVKM. CDR3 length: 13 residues. J lost 1 base, V lost 10 bases, and 6 bases had no gene match. CDR3 loop: CATQDRVSYEQYF. DNA for the CDR3: TGTGCCACCCAGGACAGGGTGTCCTACGAGCAGTACTTC.

V is TRBV30 and J is TRBJ1-1; 8 nucleotides agree with TRBD1. V shed 4 bases and J 5 bases; nucleotides not matched to a gene: 9. The CDR3 contains 14 residues. Germline V gene lookup returns CDR1 GTSNPN and CDR2 SVGIG (reference sequence). Here the CDR3 reads CAWTRGQGVTEAFF. CDR3 nucleotides: TGTGCCTGGACCAGGGGGCAGGGAGTTACTGAAGCTTTCTTT.

The CDR3 here is CASSLGQENTEAFF. The CDR3 region has the DNA TGCGCCAGCAGCTTGGGACAGGAGAACACTGAAGCTTTCTTT. This chain links TRBV5-1 with TRBJ1-1; perhaps TRBD1 as D (6 bases). Trimming took 0 bases from V and 1 from J, leaving 7 bases between them. CDR3 length: 14 amino acids. Germline CDR1 SGHRS, CDR2 YFSETQ.

The V and J genes are TRBV4-1 and TRBJ1-2; 7 bases line up with TRBD1. Germline V gene data show CDR1 as MGHRA and CDR2 as YSYEKL. The trim removed 0 bases at V and 5 bases at J, leaving 6 bases unmatched. The CDR3 length is 15 residues. CDR3 DNA: TGCGCCAGCAGCCAAGATACCCTGACAGGGTATGGCTACACCTTC. Translating it yields CASSQDTLTGYGYTF.

The chain has TRBV27 and TRBJ2-1, with a weak D call TRBD2 (6 bases). The V end was cut by 2 bases, the J end by 7 bases, with 12 bases between. The CDR3 extends over 14 amino acids. Germline V gene sequence: CDR1 MNHEY, CDR2 SMNVEV (reference sequence). The CDR3 here is CASSLLRGMNEQFF. In DNA form, the CDR3 reads TGTGCCAGCAGTTTACTTCGGGGGATGAATGAGCAGTTCTTC.

V usage is TRBV21-1 and J usage is TRBJ1-2; the table assigns TRBD1, which was not confirmed against the DNA. TRBV21-1 is flagged as a pseudogene. The CDR3 is 13 residues long. CDR3 nucleotides: TGTGCCAGCAACGGACAGGGGTGGGATGGCTACACCTTC. Encoded protein: CASNGQGWDGYTF.

The rearrangement uses TRBV11-3 and TRBJ2-1; 15 bases line up with TRBD2. Per the germline V gene, CDR1 is SGHNT and CDR2 is YENEEA. V lost 5 bases and J lost 8; bases outside the gene matches: 4. This CDR3 region has 15 residues. CDR3 coding DNA: TGTGCCAGCAGCCCGGGACTAGCGGGGGGTGATGAGCAGTTCTTC. Amino acid sequence: CASSPGLAGGDEQFF.

The chain is built from TRBV28 and TRBJ2-7; a weak D match, TRBD2 (6 bases). The CDR3 spans 14 residues. CDR1 and CDR2 (germline): MDHEN, SYDVKM. V lost 3 bases and J lost 2, with 11 bases in between. The CDR3 region has the DNA TGTGCCAGCAGTTTGTGGAGGGATGCCTACGAGCAGTACTTC. As protein: CASSLWRDAYEQYF.

The J gene is TRBJ1-1, the V gene TRBV29-1, with D possibly being TRBD1 (5 bases). Germline V lookup: CDR1 SQVTM, CDR2 ANQGSEA. V was shortened by 2 bases and J by 1 base, with 8 bases between the two germline ends. The CDR3 consists of 13 residues. CDR3 loop: CSVEFRENTEAFF. The DNA of the CDR3 is TGCAGCGTTGAATTCAGGGAGAACACTGAAGCTTTCTTT.